This TCR beta chain was observed in a study of post-analysis software for immune sequencing data. Study-wide results and limits: Patients with multiple sclerosis recorded significantly lower normalized Chao1 diversity than controls, the study found. The study found TRBV5-6, TRBV5-1 and TRBV20-1 among roughly 5 TRBV segments more frequent in patients than controls. Strong same-batch co-clustering of samples appeared with F measure clustering.

Unique molecular identifiers were carried by the TCR beta cDNA libraries. TCRdb used MiXCR to reprocess the PCR reads, holding one entry per CDR3 protein. This sample carries some 700,000 distinct CDR3 sequences, approximately 59% of them seen once, and the ten largest clones take around 11%. CDR3 size: 17 residues. Trimming removed 4 bases from V and 5 bases from J; junction bases left unmatched: 11. The V gene's germline CDR1 is SEHNR and CDR2 FQNEAQ (reference sequence). A few counts support this clonotype. Its antigen is undetermined. This TCR was recovered from a girl aged 2 to 9 with multiple sclerosis. The sequenced material came from blood. V usage is TRBV7-9 and J usage is TRBJ2-1; 10 bases are shared with TRBD1. The CDR3 DNA reads TGTGCCAGCAGCTCGCCAGATACCGGGACAGGGGACAATGAGCAGTTCTTC. Translating gives CASSSPDTGTGDNEQFF.